This TCR beta chain was documented in a study of OX40 agonist ivuxolimab in advanced cancers. Background for the entire study: The costimulatory receptor OX40 (CD134) was targeted by ivuxolimab, a fully human IgG2 agonistic monoclonal antibody. Intravenous ivuxolimab was administered to patients every 2 weeks at six dose levels: 0.01, 0.1, 0.3, 1.5, 3 and 10 mg/kg. Among the roughly 50 dose-escalation patients, around 19 had hepatocellular carcinoma, around 15 melanoma, 9 renal cell carcinoma and 9 head and neck cancer. In the dose-escalation cohort, more than 75% of patients were male, and the mean age was approximately 64 years, with a range of about 23 to 90. Prior anti-PD-1, anti-PD-L1 or anti-CTLA-4 therapy was permitted, and checkpoint inhibitors had been received by less than 45% of dose-escalation patients. Partial responses were achieved by three dose-escalation patients, of whom one had hepatocellular carcinoma and two had cutaneous melanoma. The purpose of peripheral TCRbeta sequencing was to test whether ivuxolimab changed TCR sequence diversity and led to clonal T-cell expansion. The monotherapy dose-escalation portion (N = 52 patients) of the phase I ivuxolimab trial is reported in the paper. Points the paper makes about the study in general: Which antigens the clonally expanded peripheral T cells were specific for was not determined. At doses of 0.1 to 3.0 mg/kg, clonal expansion of both CD4+ and CD8+ blood T cells was observed from baseline to week 6. In partial responders in the 0.1-3.0 mg/kg groups, normalized peripheral clonal expansion was found to be among the lowest, especially among CD8+ T cells. After ivuxolimab, more expanded clones were found on average in CD8+ T cells than in CD4+ T cells. Low levels of normalized T-cell clonal expansion were also seen in some patients who did not respond.

About this clone: No antigen is known for it. No base-level quality is on record; no much larger clone is a single base apart.

Genomic DNA was extracted from sorted cells for sequencing of the TCRbeta CDR3 region. TCRbeta CDR3 regions were sequenced using the immunoSEQ Assay. Not all clones reach the TCRdb copy of this immuneACCESS table, which keeps in-frame sequences only. Checked studies attribute under half of the gap to unresolved V genes and leave the rest unexplained. The sample table contains tens of thousands of clones; only one count was recorded for roughly 90% of them. More than 4.5% of the sample goes to the ten largest clones. Patients with autoimmune disease history or receiving systemic immunosuppression were excluded from the trial. Peripheral blood for TCR sequencing was collected from all dose cohorts at baseline, on cycle 4 day 1, and on cycle 7 day 1. Samples were obtained from an open-label, multicenter, first-in-human phase I dose-escalation trial of ivuxolimab. Adults with locally advanced or metastatic melanoma, renal cell, hepatocellular, or head and neck squamous cell carcinoma were enrolled in the trial. Before TCR sequencing, CD4+ and CD8+ T cells were separately sorted from peripheral blood.

Measured from the cysteine to the phenylalanine, the CDR3 is 16 residues long. The retained sequence is limited to the CDR3, 48 bases, with the frame set at the first base. After removal of 0 bases from V and 4 bases from J, the junction retains 7 bases not matched to a gene. Per the germline V gene, MNHNS is the CDR1 and SASEGT is the CDR2. The sequences come from CD4+ or CD8+ T cells sorted from blood, collected in a trial of the OX40 agonist ivuxolimab. This receptor was taken from an adult with an advanced solid tumor such as melanoma, head and neck, liver or kidney cancer. Recombination connected TRBV6-1 to TRBJ2-5; the central 8 bases match TRBD2. The CDR3 corresponds to CASSEAVGGRPETQYF. In nucleotide form, the sequence is TGTGCCAGCAGTGAAGCAGTTGGCGGGAGGCCAGAGACCCAGTACTTC.